These 17 T cell receptor beta chains came from one sample sequenced in a study of CD8 T cells in Susac syndrome. Random hexamers primed reverse transcription of about 0.45 to 1 ug RNA. TCRdb ran MiXCR on the immunoSEQ multiplex PCR reads and lists one entry per CDR3 protein. The sample lists 120,000 or so distinct CDR3 sequences, about 94% occurring once. Sequencing was done on a sample of CD8+ T cells from PBMCs. Receptors originate from a human donor with Susac syndrome.

The chain recombines TRBV4-2 with TRBJ2-7; 14 bases line up with TRBD2. CDR1 is LGHNA, CDR2 YNFKEQ, per germline. The V gene end was trimmed by 0 bases and the J gene end by 7 bases; junction bases not matched to a gene: 5. The CDR3 is 16 residues long. The CDR3 DNA reads as TGTGCCAGCAGCCAAGAAGGGACTAGCGGGAGTCTAGAGCAGTACTTC. Its protein is CASSQEGTSGSLEQYF.

This clonotype has only a few counts. This chain connects TRBV19 to TRBJ2-1, with D uncertain. V was cut by 6 bases and J by 4 bases, with 7 bases left in between. CDR1 is LNHDA and CDR2 is SQIVND in the germline V gene (reference sequence). The CDR3 contains 12 residues. The CDR3 DNA reads TGTGCCAGTAGCCCCGGGTACAATGAGCAGTTCTTC. It codes for CASSPGYNEQFF.

V usage is TRBV6-2 or TRBV6-3 and J usage is TRBJ1-5; 10 bases are shared with TRBD1. Germline V gene sequence: CDR1 MNHEY, CDR2 SVGEGT. V lost 4 bases to trimming and J lost 3 bases; unmatched junction nucleotides: 6. CDR3 size: 16 residues. This chain's CDR3 is CASSSRQGANNQPQHF. In nucleotides, the CDR3 is TGTGCCAGCAGTTCCCGACAGGGGGCTAACAATCAGCCCCAGCATTTT.

This chain joins TRBV3-1 and TRBJ1-4, with 8 bases aligning to TRBD1. CDR3 length: 19 amino acids. J lost 0 bases, V lost 0 bases, and 9 bases had no gene match. The germline V gene encodes CDR1 LGHDT and CDR2 YNNKEL (reference sequence). CDR3 amino acids: CASSQDFTGQEATNEKLFF. The CDR3 coding sequence is TGTGCCAGCAGCCAAGATTTTACGGGACAGGAGGCAACTAATGAAAAACTGTTTTTT.

The J gene is TRBJ2-5, the V gene TRBV10-3, with 7 bases aligning to TRBD2. Per germline, CDR1 ENHRY and CDR2 SYGVKD. The junction had 4 bases not matched to a gene; V was cut back by 6 bases and J by 3 bases. The CDR3 consists of 13 residues. The CDR3 protein is CAIRGGTEETQYF. Here the CDR3 DNA reads TGTGCCATCAGGGGGGGGACGGAAGAGACCCAGTACTTC.

This sequence joins TRBV25-1 and TRBJ2-7; D is perhaps TRBD1 (6 bases). The germline V gene has CDR1 MGHDK and CDR2 SYGVNS. This CDR3 contains 14 residues. The germline V and J ends were trimmed by 0 bases and 3 bases, with 9 bases remaining between them. The CDR3, as DNA: TGTGCCAGCAGTGAATATGGCAGGGGCTACGAGCAGTACTTC. Amino acid sequence: CASSEYGRGYEQYF.

V gene TRBV9 combines with J gene TRBJ2-3; D gene uncertain. Germline V CDR1 and CDR2: SGDLS, YYNGEE. This CDR3 region has 14 residues. V dropped 2 bases and J dropped 2 bases, with 9 bases sitting between them. The CDR3 loop is CASSVVPYTDTQYF. The CDR3 DNA sequence: TGTGCCAGCAGCGTGGTACCGTACACAGATACGCAGTATTTT.

The J gene is TRBJ1-2, the V gene TRBV7-6; 7 bases match TRBD1. Germline loops: CDR1 SGHVS, CDR2 FNYEAQ. The CDR3 runs 14 residues. Losses at the gene ends were 5 bases for V and 8 bases for J; bases not matched to a gene: 11. CDR3 DNA: TGTGCCAGCAGCCCGGGGACAGATCTTACGGGCTACACCTTC. Protein: CASSPGTDLTGYTF.

This chain uses TRBV6-6 with TRBJ2-7; D call uncertain. The CDR3 runs 14 residues. The germline V gene encodes CDR1 MNHNY and CDR2 SVGAGI (reference sequence). V was pared by 0 bases and J by 0 bases, with 6 bases between. This chain's CDR3 is CASSYSGSSYEQYF. The DNA of the CDR3 is TGTGCCAGCAGTTACTCTGGTTCCTCCTACGAGCAGTACTTC.

V usage is TRBV4-1 and J usage is TRBJ2-7, with a tentative D call TRBD1 (5 bases). Per germline, CDR1 MGHRA and CDR2 YSYEKL. V was pared by 1 base and J by 3 bases, with 19 bases between. The CDR3 length is 17 residues. The CDR3 bases are TGCGCCAGCAGCCAAGTCGCACCCGACAGCGCCTACTACGAGCAGTACTTC. Protein product: CASSQVAPDSAYYEQYF.

CDR3 in amino acids: CASSLVGSYQPQHF. CDR3 sequence (DNA): TGTGCCAGCAGCTTAGTCGGTAGTTACCAGCCCCAGCATTTT. The rearrangement uses TRBV11-2 and TRBJ1-5; D is unresolved. Per the germline V gene, CDR1 is SGHAT and CDR2 is FQNNGV. There are 14 residues in the CDR3. V lost 1 base and J lost 7, with 11 bases in between.

A single count supports this clonotype. This chain uses TRBV13 with TRBJ2-7, with D maybe TRBD2 (5 bases). Per germline, CDR1 PRHDT and CDR2 FYEKMQ (reference sequence). The CDR3 sequence is 14 residues long. V was shortened by 1 base and J by 2 bases, with 9 bases between the two germline ends. The CDR3 sequence: CASSLERDAYEQYF. CDR3 nucleotide sequence: TGTGCCAGCAGCTTAGAGAGGGATGCCTACGAGCAGTACTTC.

This chain links TRBV12-3 or TRBV12-4 with TRBJ1-2, with 7 bases lining up with TRBD1. With V trimmed by 1 base and J by 10 bases, 3 bases remained unmatched. The CDR3 has 12 residues. The CDR3, as DNA: TGTGCCAGCAGTTTAGGGACAGGTTTCTACACCTTC. Protein: CASSLGTGFYTF.

This chain joins TRBV28 and TRBJ2-5; D is uncertain. The CDR3 is made up of 12 amino acids. Trimming left V 3 bases short and J 2 bases short, with 4 bases between. Per germline, CDR1 MDHEN and CDR2 SYDVKM. CDR3 in DNA: TGTGCCAGCAGTTTCGTACAAGAGACCCAGTACTTC. This sequence encodes CASSFVQETQYF.

CDR3 loop: CASSYSGGGFAGELFF. In DNA form, the CDR3 reads TGTGCCAGCAGTTACTCCGGCGGGGGGTTCGCCGGGGAGCTGTTTTTT. The chain has TRBV6-5 and TRBJ2-2; 8 bases agree with TRBD2. The V segment lost 0 bases and the J segment 6 bases; nucleotides outside the gene matches: 6. Germline-derived CDR1 and CDR2 are MNHEY and SVGAGI. The CDR3 contains 16 residues.

This chain connects TRBV9 to TRBJ2-7, with no clear D. Germline V lookup: CDR1 SGDLS, CDR2 YYNGEE. CDR3 length: 15 residues. V gave up 0 bases and J gave up 0 bases, with 10 bases separating them. CDR3 residues: CASSVAVGISYEQYF. CDR3 nucleotides: TGTGCCAGCAGCGTAGCCGTGGGGATCTCCTACGAGCAGTACTTC. The whole variable domain, filled in from reference TRBV9 and TRBJ2-7, reads DSGVTQTPKHLITATGQRVTLRCSPRSGDLSVYWYQQSLDQGLQFLIQYYNGEERAKGNILERFSAQQFPDLHSELNLSSLELGDSALYFCASSVAVGISYEQYFGPGTRLTVT.

The chain recombines TRBV12-3 or TRBV12-4 with TRBJ2-1; D not certain. This CDR3 is built from 12 residues. Between the trimmed V and J ends, which lost 6 bases and 4 bases, there was a span of 7 bases. Written as DNA, the CDR3 is TGTGCCAGCAGCTCACTGTACAATGAGCAGTTCTTC. Its protein product is CASSSLYNEQFF.